This record covers a single TCR beta chain. This record comes from a study of blood T cell repertoires in COVID-19. Study context: The samples span acute and convalescent COVID-19 from the United States, Italy and Spain. The cDNA or gDNA used as material had been derived from T cells, B-cell-depleted T cells, or PBMCs.

In the authors' workflow: Reference gene primer amplification gave estimated nucleated cell counts. The protocol was immunoSEQ multiplex PCR, while the TCRdb copy is restricted to in-frame clones and leaves out a portion. That table gives V, J and clone size, and the DNA gave D and trimming. The repertoire holds about 99,000 clones, with around nine tenths as singletons. The V and J ends lost 6 bases and 2 bases respectively, with 12 bases between them. Looked up from germline, CDR1 is ENHRY and CDR2 is SYGVKD. CDR3 size: 14 residues. The receptor comes from a human donor in a cohort sampled during active COVID-19. The gene calls are TRBV10-3 and TRBJ2-3; D is possibly TRBD1 (6 bases). The specimen sequenced was peripheral blood. The DNA for the CDR3 is TGTGCCATCAGGGACAGCCTAAACACAGATACGCAGTATTTT. This codes for CAIRDSLNTDTQYF.